The 6 T cell receptor beta chains listed next were all sequenced from one sample in a study of blood T cell repertoires in COVID-19. Method: immunoSEQ multiplex PCR; TCRdb's copy keeps in-frame clones and lacks some. The sample lists approximately 300,000 clones, about 90% seen once, with 0.8% to 1.3% in the top ten. Sequencing input: peripheral blood. The receptors were sampled from a woman aged 40 to 49 with COVID-19, enrolled during active disease.

The chain employs TRBV6-6 and TRBJ2-5; 8 positions agree with TRBD1. V dropped 3 bases and J dropped 0; count of bases not matched to a gene: 6. The CDR3 spans 16 residues. CDR1 MNHNY and CDR2 SVGAGI come from the germline V gene (reference sequence). CDR3 residues: CASSYQGQAHQETQYF. The CDR3 region has the DNA TGTGCCAGCAGTTATCAGGGACAGGCCCACCAAGAGACCCAGTACTTC.

This sequence joins TRBV10-3 and TRBJ1-2; 8 bases are shared with TRBD1. Trimming at V came to 6 bases and at J to 10 bases, leaving 10 bases not matched to a gene. The CDR3 totals 13 residues. Germline CDR1 and CDR2: ENHRY and SYGVKD. The CDR3 region is CAIREGQVSVYTF. CDR3 nucleotide sequence: TGTGCCATCAGGGAGGGACAGGTGAGCGTCTACACCTTC.

This rearrangement joins TRBV7-8 to TRBJ2-1, with TRBD2 matching 10 bases. Per the germline V gene, CDR1 is SGHVS and CDR2 is FQNEAQ. Germline trimming cut 1 base from V and 8 bases from J; bases unmatched to any gene: 8. The CDR3 runs to 16 residues. This chain's CDR3 is CASSLGSGRALDEQFF. The CDR3 bases are TGTGCCAGCAGCTTAGGGAGCGGGAGGGCCCTCGATGAGCAGTTCTTC.

The gene calls are TRBV18 and TRBJ2-2; D unresolved. The ends were cut back, 2 bases at V and 3 bases at J, with 4 bases in the middle. The CDR3 length is 13 residues. CDR1 and CDR2 (germline): KGHSH, LQKENI. CDR3 bases: TGTGCCAGCTCACCATTCGACACCGGGGAGCTGTTTTTT. As protein: CASSPFDTGELFF.

The rearrangement uses TRBV27 and TRBJ2-7; 8 bases agree with TRBD1. This CDR3 spans 13 amino acids. Losses at the gene ends were 6 bases for V and 7 bases for J; bases not matched to a gene: 8. Germline-derived CDR1 and CDR2 are MNHEY and SMNVEV (reference sequence). The CDR3 nucleotides are TGTGCCAGCAGACTGCAGGGGGCTTGGGAGCAGTACTTC. Protein sequence: CASRLQGAWEQYF.

CDR3 protein: CASRQGAYEQYF. CDR3 DNA: TGTGCCAGCAGACAGGGTGCCTACGAGCAGTACTTC. The chain joins TRBV27 to TRBJ2-7; a possible D gene is TRBD1 (6 bases). The CDR3 has 12 residues. Trimming took 6 bases from V and 2 from J, leaving 8 bases between them. Germline V gene lookup returns CDR1 MNHEY and CDR2 SMNVEV (reference sequence).